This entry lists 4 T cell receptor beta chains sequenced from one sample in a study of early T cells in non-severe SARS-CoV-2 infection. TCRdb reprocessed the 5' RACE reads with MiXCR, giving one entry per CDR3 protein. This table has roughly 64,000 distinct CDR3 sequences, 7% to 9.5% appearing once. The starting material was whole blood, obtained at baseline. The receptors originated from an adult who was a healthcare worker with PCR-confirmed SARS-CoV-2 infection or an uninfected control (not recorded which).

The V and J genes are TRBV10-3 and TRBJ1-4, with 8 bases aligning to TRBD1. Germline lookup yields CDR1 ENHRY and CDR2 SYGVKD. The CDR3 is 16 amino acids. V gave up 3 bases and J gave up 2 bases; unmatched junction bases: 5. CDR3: CAISDRGRGTNEKLFF. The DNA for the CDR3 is TGTGCCATCAGTGACAGGGGGCGCGGGACTAATGAAAAACTGTTTTTT.

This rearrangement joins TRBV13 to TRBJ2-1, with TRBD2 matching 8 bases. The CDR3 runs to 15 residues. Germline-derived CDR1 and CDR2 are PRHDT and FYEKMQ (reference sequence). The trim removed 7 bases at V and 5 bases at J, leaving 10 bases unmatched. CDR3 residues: CASIIAGMRNNEQFF. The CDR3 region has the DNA TGTGCCAGCATCATAGCGGGGATGAGAAACAATGAGCAGTTCTTC. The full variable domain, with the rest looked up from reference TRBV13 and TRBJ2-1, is AAGVIQSPRHLIKEKRETATLKCYPIPRHDTVYWYQQGPGQDPQFLISFYEKMQSDKGSIPDRFSAQQFSDYHSELNMSSLELGDSALYFCASIIAGMRNNEQFFGPGTRLTVL.

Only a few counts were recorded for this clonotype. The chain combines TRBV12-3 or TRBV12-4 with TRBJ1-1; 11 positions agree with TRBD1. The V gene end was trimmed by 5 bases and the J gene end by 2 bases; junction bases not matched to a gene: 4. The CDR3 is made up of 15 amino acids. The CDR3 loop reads CASSPGQGDNTEAFF. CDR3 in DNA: TGTGCCAGCAGTCCGGGACAGGGGGACAACACTGAAGCTTTCTTT.

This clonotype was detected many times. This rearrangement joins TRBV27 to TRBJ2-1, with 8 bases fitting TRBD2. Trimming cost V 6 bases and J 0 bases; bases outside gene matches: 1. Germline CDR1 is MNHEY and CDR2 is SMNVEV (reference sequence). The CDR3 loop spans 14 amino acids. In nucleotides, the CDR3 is TGTGCCAGCAGACGGGAGGGCTCCTACAATGAGCAGTTCTTC. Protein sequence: CASRREGSYNEQFF.